This is a list of T cell receptor beta chains from one sample in a study of cytomegalovirus exposure and HLA in healthy donors. TCRdb's copy holds only in-frame clones and misses some; the assay was immunoSEQ multiplex PCR. In the table there are 97,000 or so clones, 55% to 80% of which are singletons. The sample consisted of PBMCs. Source of these receptors: a human donor in good health. The CDR3 runs from the conserved cysteine through the conserved F or W. Each record gives: D gene, V gene, clone size, J gene, CDR3 protein, CDR3 DNA. D genes are given only for firm matches. The size field is filled for only some rows; it gives once, few, many or a size class.

TRBD2,TRBV2,.,TRBJ2-1,CASSEVPSGKGEQFF,TGTGCCAGCAGTGAGGTTCCAAGCGGGAAAGGTGAGCAGTTCTTC
TRBD1,TRBV19,.,TRBJ1-2,CASSRDRVDYGYPF,TGTGCCAGTAGTCGAGACAGGGTGGACTATGGCTACCCCTTC
.,TRBV6-1,.,TRBJ2-7,CASKQGQGYEQYF,TGTGCCAGCAAGCAGGGGCAGGGTTACGAGCAGTACTTC
.,TRBV4-1,few,TRBJ1-1,CASSRPGRENTEAFF,TGCGCCAGCAGCCGGCCAGGACGGGAAAACACTGAAGCTTTCTTT
.,TRBV30,.,TRBJ1-2,CAWRGGNYGYTF,TGTGCCTGGAGGGGAGGGAACTATGGCTACACCTTC
.,TRBV28,.,TRBJ2-6,CASTSNRVSGANVLTF,TGTGCCAGCACCTCGAACAGGGTCTCTGGGGCCAACGTCCTGACTTTC
.,TRBV28,few,TRBJ2-5,CASSFPPGGTQYF,TGTGCCAGCAGTTTCCCCCCCGGCGGGACCCAGTACTTC
.,TRBV5-6,.,TRBJ2-1,CASSFQDRRSYNEQFF,TGTGCCAGCAGCTTCCAAGACAGGCGCTCCTACAATGAGCAGTTCTTC
.,TRBV4-1,once,TRBJ1-3,CASSQDRGYHSGNTIYF,TGCGCCAGCAGCCAAGATCGGGGATACCACTCTGGAAACACCATATATTTT
TRBD1,TRBV19,.,TRBJ2-1,CASKGQGINNEQFF,TGTGCCAGTAAGGGACAGGGGATCAACAATGAGCAGTTCTTC
.,TRBV6-1,.,TRBJ2-7,CASSEFSAGPSYEQYF,TGTGCCAGCAGTGAATTCTCGGCAGGTCCGTCCTACGAGCAGTACTTC
.,TRBV5-1,.,TRBJ2-7,CASSLEDSTSYEQYF,TGCGCCAGCAGCTTGGAGGACAGCACCTCCTACGAGCAGTACTTC
TRBD2,TRBV5-6,.,TRBJ2-1,CATTWGGKSYNEQFF,TGTGCCACCACGTGGGGAGGGAAGTCCTACAATGAGCAGTTCTTC
TRBD1,TRBV27,.,TRBJ1-2,CASSDRGLGGYTF,TGTGCCAGCAGTGACAGGGGGCTTGGTGGCTACACCTTC
TRBD2,TRBV27,.,TRBJ2-7,CASSLSRGGRSYEQYF,TGTGCCAGCAGTTTATCCCGCGGGGGGAGAAGCTACGAGCAGTACTTC
TRBD2,TRBV19,few,TRBJ2-1,CATGTSGIVTQFF,TGTGCCACAGGGACTAGCGGGATTGTGACGCAGTTCTTC
.,TRBV7-9,.,TRBJ2-7,CASSLGRYEQYF,TGTGCCAGCAGCTTAGGCAGGTACGAGCAGTACTTC
.,TRBV5-1,once,TRBJ2-7,CASSEGLPGEQYF,TGCGCCAGCAGCGAGGGACTCCCGGGGGAGCAGTACTTC
.,TRBV5-6,.,TRBJ2-1,CASSFGVNAYEQFF,TGTGCCAGCAGCTTCGGTGTGAATGCGTATGAGCAGTTCTTC
TRBD1,TRBV28,.,TRBJ2-1,CASRTSRDRDTSNEQFF,TGTGCCAGCAGAACATCCCGGGACAGGGATACTTCCAATGAGCAGTTCTTC
TRBD1,TRBV4-1,.,TRBJ2-7,CASSQVVGTGSYEQYF,TGCGCCAGCAGCCAAGTAGTAGGGACAGGGAGCTACGAGCAGTACTTC
.,TRBV11-1,.,TRBJ2-7,CASSLPAAGAYEQYF,TGTGCCAGCAGCTTACCAGCGGCGGGGGCATACGAGCAGTACTTC
.,TRBV5-6,.,TRBJ1-2,CASSRPGTTAPYGYTF,TGTGCCAGCAGCCGCCCCGGGACAACCGCCCCGTATGGCTACACCTTC
TRBD2,TRBV7-9,.,TRBJ2-1,CASSSPGTSLNEQFF,TGTGCCAGCAGCTCCCCCGGGACTAGCCTCAATGAGCAGTTCTTC
.,TRBV6-5,few,TRBJ2-5,CASSYSAGWIKETQYF,TGTGCCAGCAGTTACTCGGCAGGGTGGATCAAAGAGACCCAGTACTTC
.,TRBV15,.,TRBJ2-5,CATSYKERGFGGRGQETQYF,TGTGCCACCAGTTACAAGGAGAGAGGCTTCGGGGGTAGGGGCCAAGAGACCCAGTACTTC
.,TRBV7-9,few,TRBJ2-3,CASGRRAGLTSTDTQYF,TGTGCCAGCGGGAGAAGGGCAGGCCTCACGTCCACAGATACGCAGTATTTT
TRBD2,TRBV19,.,TRBJ2-1,CASSIFLAGGDNEQFF,TGTGCCAGTAGTATATTTTTAGCGGGAGGGGACAATGAGCAGTTCTTC
.,TRBV28,.,TRBJ2-7,CASSPFGTPLKQYF,TGTGCCAGCAGTCCATTCGGGACACCTTTGAAGCAGTACTTC
.,TRBV27,once,TRBJ2-7,CASSLLLGSYEQYF,TGTGCCAGCAGTTTACTACTAGGTTCCTACGAGCAGTACTTC
.,TRBV7-9,few,TRBJ1-1,CSSSSGFDRAFF,TGTTCCAGCAGCTCGGGGTTTGACAGGGCTTTCTTT
.,TRBV5-4,few,TRBJ1-2,CASSALNQGGYTF,TGTGCCAGCAGTGCATTAAATCAGGGTGGCTACACCTTC
.,TRBV6-5,.,TRBJ2-1,CAAQGLALNEQFF,TGTGCCGCCCAGGGGCTAGCCCTCAATGAGCAGTTCTTC
TRBD1,TRBV9,.,TRBJ2-3,CASSSRLDRVSDTQYF,TGTGCCAGCAGCTCACGTCTGGACAGGGTTTCAGATACGCAGTATTTT
.,TRBV2,.,TRBJ2-5,CASNQRGYQETQYF,TGTGCCAGCAATCAACGGGGGTACCAAGAGACCCAGTACTTC
TRBD1,TRBV5-1,.,TRBJ2-1,CASSIGFRQGTYNEQFF,TGCGCCAGCAGCATAGGATTTAGACAGGGTACCTACAATGAGCAGTTCTTC
TRBD1,TRBV4-1,few,TRBJ2-3,CASSQVSDRRSDTQYF,TGCGCCAGCAGCCAAGTATCGGACAGGCGCAGCGATACGCAGTATTTT
.,TRBV7-7,.,TRBJ2-3,CASSSLSTDTQYF,TGTGCTAGCAGCTCACTAAGCACAGATACGCAGTATTTT
TRBD1,TRBV7-9,once,TRBJ1-2,CASSLAGQPDGYTF,TGTGCCAGCAGCTTAGCGGGACAGCCTGATGGCTACACCTTC
TRBD2,TRBV6-5,.,TRBJ2-7,CATRWAGGLSGEQYF,TGTGCCACGAGATGGGCGGGAGGTCTCTCGGGGGAGCAGTACTTC
TRBD1,TRBV19,few,TRBJ2-2,CASSSGTGPTGELFF,TGTGCCAGTAGCTCCGGGACAGGACCCACCGGGGAGCTGTTTTTT
.,TRBV5-4,.,TRBJ2-5,CASSLALMGAETQYF,TGTGCCAGCAGCTTGGCCCTCATGGGGGCGGAGACCCAGTACTTC
TRBD1,TRBV27,few,TRBJ2-7,CASSFRTGLSNYEQYF,TGTGCCAGCAGTTTTAGGACAGGGCTATCTAACTACGAGCAGTACTTC
TRBD1,TRBV19,few,TRBJ1-5,CASSTRDRGAGQPQHF,TGTGCCAGTAGTACCCGGGACAGGGGAGCCGGTCAGCCCCAGCATTTT
.,TRBV5-8,once,TRBJ1-2,CASSDRSRGGYTF,TGTGCCAGCAGCGACCGATCCAGGGGTGGCTACACCTTC
.,TRBV11-2,few,TRBJ2-7,CASSLTPTRAYEQYF,TGTGCCAGCAGCCTCACCCCTACTCGGGCCTACGAGCAGTACTTC
TRBD2,TRBV10-3,.,TRBJ2-7,CAISELAGAYEQYF,TGTGCCATCAGTGAACTCGCGGGGGCCTACGAGCAGTACTTC
.,TRBV4-1,.,TRBJ1-1,CASSQDRQANTEAFF,TGCGCCAGCAGCCAAGATCGACAGGCGAACACTGAAGCTTTCTTT
TRBD2,TRBV5-1,few,TRBJ2-7,CASSMDGPGHLIAGAYEQYF,TGCGCCAGCAGCATGGATGGACCGGGACACCTAATAGCGGGAGCCTACGAGCAGTACTTC
.,TRBV7-8,.,TRBJ1-3,CASSLGQGRTGNTIYF,TGTGCCAGCAGCTTAGGTCAGGGCAGGACTGGAAACACCATATATTTT
TRBD1,TRBV18,.,TRBJ1-4,CASSPPGTGGEKLFF,TGTGCCAGCTCACCTCCCGGGACAGGGGGCGAAAAACTGTTTTTT
.,TRBV10-2,few,TRBJ1-5,CASATGSNQPQHF,TGCGCCAGTGCCACAGGGAGCAATCAGCCCCAGCATTTT
.,TRBV30,.,TRBJ1-4,CACQEWGGYEKLFF,TGTGCCTGCCAAGAATGGGGGGGTTATGAAAAACTGTTTTTT